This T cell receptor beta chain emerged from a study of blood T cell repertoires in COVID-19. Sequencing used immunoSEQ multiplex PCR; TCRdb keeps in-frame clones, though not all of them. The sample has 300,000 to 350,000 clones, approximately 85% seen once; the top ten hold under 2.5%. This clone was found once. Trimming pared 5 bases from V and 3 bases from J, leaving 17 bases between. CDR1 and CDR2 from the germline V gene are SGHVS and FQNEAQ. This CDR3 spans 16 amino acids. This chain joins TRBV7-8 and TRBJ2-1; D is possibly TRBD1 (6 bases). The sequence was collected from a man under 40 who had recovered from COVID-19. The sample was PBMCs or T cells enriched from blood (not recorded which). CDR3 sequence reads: CASSPYRVSVYNEQFF. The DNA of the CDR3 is TGTGCCAGCAGCCCCTACAGGGTATCAGTCTACAATGAGCAGTTCTTC.